The sequence of this TCR beta chain was determined in a study of spatial heterogeneity in lung cancer. By share, this clonotype ranks as medium-sized. This CDR3 contains 13 residues. In germline, CDR1 is SGHTA, CDR2 FQGNSA. Deletions cut 7 bases from V and 2 bases from J, with 12 bases between. TCRdb re-called the 5' RACE reads through MiXCR, storing one row per CDR3 protein. The table includes under 2,000 distinct CDR3 sequences, under 20% detected once. This sample's time point: blood at routine non-recurrence follow-up after resection. This TCR was recovered from a male donor with early-stage non-small cell lung cancer. Material: PBMCs, obtained at follow-up. The chain recombines TRBV7-2 with TRBJ2-7; maybe TRBD2 (5 bases). In DNA form, the CDR3 reads TGTGCCAGCACCCGGGCCGGGGCCTACGAGCAGTACTTC. Translated, it gives CASTRAGAYEQYF.